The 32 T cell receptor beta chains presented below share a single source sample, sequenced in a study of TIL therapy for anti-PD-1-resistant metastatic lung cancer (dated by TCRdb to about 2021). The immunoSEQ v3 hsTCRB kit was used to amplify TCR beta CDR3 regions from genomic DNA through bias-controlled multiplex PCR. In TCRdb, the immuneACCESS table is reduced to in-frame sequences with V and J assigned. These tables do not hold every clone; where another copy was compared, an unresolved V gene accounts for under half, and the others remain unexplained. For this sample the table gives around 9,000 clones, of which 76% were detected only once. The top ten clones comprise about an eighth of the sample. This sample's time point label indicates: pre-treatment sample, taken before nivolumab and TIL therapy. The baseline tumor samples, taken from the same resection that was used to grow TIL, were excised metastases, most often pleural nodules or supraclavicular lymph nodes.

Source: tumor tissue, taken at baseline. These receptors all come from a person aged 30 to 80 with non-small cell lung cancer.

CDR3 in amino acids: CASRPGQTYEQYF. DNA for the CDR3: TGTGCCAGCCGCCCCGGACAGACTTACGAGCAGTACTTC. This sequence joins TRBV28 and TRBJ2-7; possible D gene TRBD1, 6 bases. The V and J ends lost 8 bases and 4 bases respectively, with 15 bases between them. This CDR3 spans 13 amino acids. Germline V gene data show CDR1 as MDHEN and CDR2 as SYDVKM. The full variable domain, its missing parts supplied by reference TRBV28 and TRBJ2-7, is DVKVTQSSRYLVKRTGEKVFLECVQDMDHENMFWYRQDPGLGLRLIYFSYDVKMKEKGDIPEGYSVSREKKERFSLILESASTNQTSMYLCASRPGQTYEQYFGPGTRLTVT.

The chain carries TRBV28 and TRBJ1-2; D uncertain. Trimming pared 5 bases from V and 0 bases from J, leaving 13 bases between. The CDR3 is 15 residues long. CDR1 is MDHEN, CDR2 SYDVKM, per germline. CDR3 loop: CASSPLGSSNYGYTF. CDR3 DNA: TGTGCCAGCAGTCCTCTAGGATCGTCTAACTATGGCTACACCTTC.

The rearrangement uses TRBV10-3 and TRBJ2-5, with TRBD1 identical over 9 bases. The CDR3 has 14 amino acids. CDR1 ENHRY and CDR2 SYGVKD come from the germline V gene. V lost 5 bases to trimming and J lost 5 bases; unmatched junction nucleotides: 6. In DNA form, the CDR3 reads TGTGCCATCAGTAGGGACAGGGAGGCGGAGACCCAGTACTTC. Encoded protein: CAISRDREAETQYF.

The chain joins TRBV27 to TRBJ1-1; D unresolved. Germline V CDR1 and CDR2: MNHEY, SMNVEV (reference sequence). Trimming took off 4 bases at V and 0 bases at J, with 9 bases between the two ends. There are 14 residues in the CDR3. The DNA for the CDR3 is TGTGCCAGCAGTTCCTCAGGTCTGAACACTGAAGCTTTCTTT. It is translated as CASSSSGLNTEAFF.

Here the CDR3 reads CSGGRSTLSTDTQYF. CDR3 DNA sequence: TGCAGCGGTGGGAGGTCCACCCTTAGCACAGATACGCAGTATTTT. The J gene is TRBJ2-3, the V gene TRBV29-1, with a tentative D call TRBD2 (6 bases). Germline V gene data show CDR1 as SQVTM and CDR2 as ANQGSEA. Trimming shortened V by 7 bases and J by 0 bases, and 17 bases separated the two germline ends. The CDR3 loop spans 15 amino acids.

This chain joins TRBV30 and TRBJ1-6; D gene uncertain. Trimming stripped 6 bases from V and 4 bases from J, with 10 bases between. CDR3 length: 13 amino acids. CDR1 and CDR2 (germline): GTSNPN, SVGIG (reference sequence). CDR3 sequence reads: CACSGEYNSPLHF. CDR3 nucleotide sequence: TGTGCCTGTTCGGGAGAGTATAATTCACCCCTCCACTTT.

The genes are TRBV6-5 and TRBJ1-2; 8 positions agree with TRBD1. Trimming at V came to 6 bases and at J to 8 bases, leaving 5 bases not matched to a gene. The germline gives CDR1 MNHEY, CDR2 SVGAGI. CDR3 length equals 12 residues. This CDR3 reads CASSPTGEGYTF. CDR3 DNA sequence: TGTGCCAGCAGCCCGACAGGGGAAGGCTACACCTTC.

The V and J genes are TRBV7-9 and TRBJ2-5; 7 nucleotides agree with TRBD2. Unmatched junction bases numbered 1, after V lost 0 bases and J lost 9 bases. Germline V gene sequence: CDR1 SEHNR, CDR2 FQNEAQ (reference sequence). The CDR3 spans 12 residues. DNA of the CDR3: TGTGCCAGCAGCTTAGCTGCGGGGGCCCAGTACTTC. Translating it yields CASSLAAGAQYF.

CDR3 sequence reads: CASSQDGATNEKLFF. Here the CDR3 DNA reads TGCGCCAGCAGCCAAGATGGAGCGACTAATGAAAAACTGTTTTTT. This chain joins TRBV4-3 and TRBJ1-4; D is ambiguous. The CDR3 covers 15 residues. Germline V gene data show CDR1 as LGHNA and CDR2 as YSLEER. V was cut by 0 bases and J by 2 bases, with 7 bases left in between.

The CDR3 protein is CASSPTRSGEQYF. The CDR3 bases are TGCGCCAGCAGCCCGACGCGTTCGGGCGAGCAGTACTTC. This chain joins TRBV4-1 and TRBJ2-7; D not resolved. Germline V CDR1 and CDR2: MGHRA, YSYEKL. The CDR3 runs 13 residues. Deletions cut 4 bases from V and 6 bases from J, with 13 bases between.

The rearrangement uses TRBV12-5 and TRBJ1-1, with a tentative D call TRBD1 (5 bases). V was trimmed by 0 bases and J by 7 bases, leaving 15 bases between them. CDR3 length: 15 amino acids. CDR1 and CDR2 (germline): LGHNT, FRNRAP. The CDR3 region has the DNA TGTGCTAGTGGTTTGGTAGGGACCCAACTAAGTGAAGCTTTCTTT. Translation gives CASGLVGTQLSEAFF.

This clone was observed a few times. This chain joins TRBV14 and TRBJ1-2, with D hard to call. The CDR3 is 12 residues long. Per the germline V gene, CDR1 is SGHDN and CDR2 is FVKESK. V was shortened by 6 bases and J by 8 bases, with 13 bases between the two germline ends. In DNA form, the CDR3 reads TGTGCCAGCAGTCTCGACATCCGCGGCTACACCTTC. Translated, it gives CASSLDIRGYTF. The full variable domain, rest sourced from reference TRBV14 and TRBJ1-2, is EAGVTQFPSHSVIEKGQTVTLRCDPISGHDNLYWYRRVMGKEIKFLLHFVKESKQDESGMPNNRFLAERTGGTYSTLKVQPAELEDSGVYFCASSLDIRGYTFGSGTRLTVV.

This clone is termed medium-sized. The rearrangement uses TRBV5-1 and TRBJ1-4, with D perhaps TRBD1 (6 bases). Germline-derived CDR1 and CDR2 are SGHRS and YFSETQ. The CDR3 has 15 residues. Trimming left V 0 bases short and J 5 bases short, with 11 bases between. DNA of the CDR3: TGCGCCAGCAGCTTGGATGGGGGCGTCAATGAAAAACTGTTTTTT. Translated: CASSLDGGVNEKLFF. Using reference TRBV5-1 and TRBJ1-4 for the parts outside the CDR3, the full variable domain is KAGVTQTPRYLIKTRGQQVTLSCSPISGHRSVSWYQQTPGQGLQFLFEYFSETQRNKGNFPGRFSGRQFSNSRSEMNVSTLELGDSALYLCASSLDGGVNEKLFFGSGTQLSVL.

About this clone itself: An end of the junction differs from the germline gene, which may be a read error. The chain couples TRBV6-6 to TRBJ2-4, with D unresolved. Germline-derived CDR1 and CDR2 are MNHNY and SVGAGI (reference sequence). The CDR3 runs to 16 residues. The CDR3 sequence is CASSSHSIHLENIQYF. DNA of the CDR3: TGTGCCAGCAGTTCACACTCGATCCACCTCGAAAACATTCAGTACTTT.

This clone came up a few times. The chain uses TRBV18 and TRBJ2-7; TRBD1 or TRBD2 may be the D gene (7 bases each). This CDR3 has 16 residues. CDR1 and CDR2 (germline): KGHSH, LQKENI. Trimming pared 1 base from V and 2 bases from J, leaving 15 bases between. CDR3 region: CASSPQRGQKTYEQYF. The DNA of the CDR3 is TGTGCCAGCTCACCACAGCGGGGACAGAAGACCTACGAGCAGTACTTC.

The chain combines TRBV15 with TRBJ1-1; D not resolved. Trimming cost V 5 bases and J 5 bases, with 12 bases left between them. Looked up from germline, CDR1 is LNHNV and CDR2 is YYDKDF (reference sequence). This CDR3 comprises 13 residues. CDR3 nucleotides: TGTGCCACCAGCGAAGGAAGACGGACTGAAGCTTTCTTT. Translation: CATSEGRRTEAFF.

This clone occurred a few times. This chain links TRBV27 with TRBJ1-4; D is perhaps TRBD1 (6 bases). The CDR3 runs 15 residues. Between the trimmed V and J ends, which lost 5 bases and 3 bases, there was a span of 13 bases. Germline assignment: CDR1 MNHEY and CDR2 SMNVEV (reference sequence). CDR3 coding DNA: TGTGCCAGCAGTCAAGGGGGGAGCTCTAATGAAAAACTGTTTTTT. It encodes CASSQGGSSNEKLFF.

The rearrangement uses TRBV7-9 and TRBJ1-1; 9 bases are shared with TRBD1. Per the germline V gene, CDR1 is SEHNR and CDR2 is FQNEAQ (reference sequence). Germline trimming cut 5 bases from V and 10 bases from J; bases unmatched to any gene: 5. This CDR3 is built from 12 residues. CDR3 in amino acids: CASSPGTGRAFF. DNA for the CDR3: TGTGCCAGCAGCCCAGGGACAGGGCGAGCTTTCTTT.

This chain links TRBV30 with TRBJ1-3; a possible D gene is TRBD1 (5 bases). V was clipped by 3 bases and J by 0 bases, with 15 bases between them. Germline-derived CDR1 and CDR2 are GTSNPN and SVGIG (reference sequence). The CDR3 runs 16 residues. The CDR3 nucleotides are TGTGCCTGGAGGATGTGGGACGGCCCCTCTGGAAACACCATATATTTT. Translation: CAWRMWDGPSGNTIYF.

Here the CDR3 DNA reads TGTGCCAGCAGAGTGGTTTCGGGCGTCCAGTACTTC. Translated, it gives CASRVVSGVQYF. The rearrangement links TRBV28 to TRBJ2-5; the D is unclear. The CDR3 extends over 12 amino acids. Germline CDR1 and CDR2: MDHEN and SYDVKM. The V and J ends lost 6 bases and 10 bases respectively, with 15 bases between them.

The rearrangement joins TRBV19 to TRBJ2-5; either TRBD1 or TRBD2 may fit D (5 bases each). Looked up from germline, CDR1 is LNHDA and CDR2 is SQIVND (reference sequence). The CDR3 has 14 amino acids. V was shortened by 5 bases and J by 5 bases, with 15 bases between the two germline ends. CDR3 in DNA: TGTGCCAGTAGTTTGGGGCCCGGCGGGGAGACCCAGTACTTC. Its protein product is CASSLGPGGETQYF.

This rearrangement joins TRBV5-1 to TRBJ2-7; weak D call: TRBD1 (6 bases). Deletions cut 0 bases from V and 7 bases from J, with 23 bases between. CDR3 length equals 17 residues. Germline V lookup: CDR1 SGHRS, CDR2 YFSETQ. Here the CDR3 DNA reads TGCGCCAGCAGCTTGGAAAATAAAGGTGGAACAGGGAAGGAGCAGTACTTC. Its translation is CASSLENKGGTGKEQYF.

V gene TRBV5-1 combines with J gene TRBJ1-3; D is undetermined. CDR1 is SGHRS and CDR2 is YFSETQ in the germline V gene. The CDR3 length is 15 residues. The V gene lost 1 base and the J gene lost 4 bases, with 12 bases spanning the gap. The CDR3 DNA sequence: TGCGCCAGCAGCTTGTTTAAGAGTACGGGAAACACCATATATTTT. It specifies CASSLFKSTGNTIYF. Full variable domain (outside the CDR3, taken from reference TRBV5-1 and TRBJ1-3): KAGVTQTPRYLIKTRGQQVTLSCSPISGHRSVSWYQQTPGQGLQFLFEYFSETQRNKGNFPGRFSGRQFSNSRSEMNVSTLELGDSALYLCASSLFKSTGNTIYFGEGSWLTVV.

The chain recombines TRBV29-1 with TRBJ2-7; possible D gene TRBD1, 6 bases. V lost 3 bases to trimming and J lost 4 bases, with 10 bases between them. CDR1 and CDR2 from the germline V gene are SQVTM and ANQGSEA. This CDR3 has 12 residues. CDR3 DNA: TGCAGCGTTGAGGGGGCACTATACGAGCAGTACTTC. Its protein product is CSVEGALYEQYF.

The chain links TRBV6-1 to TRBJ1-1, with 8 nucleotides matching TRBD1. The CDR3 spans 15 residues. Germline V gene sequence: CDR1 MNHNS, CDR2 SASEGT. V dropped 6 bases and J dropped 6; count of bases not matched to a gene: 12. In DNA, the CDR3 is TGTGCCAGCAGATATACGACAGGGGAGGATTCTGAAGCTTTCTTT. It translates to CASRYTTGEDSEAFF.

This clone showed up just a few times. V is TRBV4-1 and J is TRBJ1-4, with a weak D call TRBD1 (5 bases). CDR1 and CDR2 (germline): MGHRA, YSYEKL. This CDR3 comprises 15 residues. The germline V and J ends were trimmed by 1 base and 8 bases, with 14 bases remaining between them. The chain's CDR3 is CASSQVSGGDEKLFF. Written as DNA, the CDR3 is TGCGCCAGCAGCCAAGTATCGGGGGGAGACGAAAAACTGTTTTTT.

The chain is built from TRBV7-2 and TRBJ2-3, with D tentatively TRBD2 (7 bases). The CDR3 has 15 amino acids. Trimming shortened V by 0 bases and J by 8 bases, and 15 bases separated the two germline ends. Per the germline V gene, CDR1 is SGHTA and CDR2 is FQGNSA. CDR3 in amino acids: CASSLAGGQSGTQYF. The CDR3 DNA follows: TGTGCCAGCAGCTTAGCGGGGGGGCAGTCGGGTACGCAGTATTTT.

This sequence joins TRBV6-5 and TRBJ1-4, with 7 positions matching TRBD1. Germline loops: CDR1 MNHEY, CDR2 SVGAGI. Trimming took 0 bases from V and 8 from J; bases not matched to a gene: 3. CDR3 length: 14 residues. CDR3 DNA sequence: TGTGCCAGCAGTTACTCGACAGGGAAAGAAAAACTGTTTTTT. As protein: CASSYSTGKEKLFF.

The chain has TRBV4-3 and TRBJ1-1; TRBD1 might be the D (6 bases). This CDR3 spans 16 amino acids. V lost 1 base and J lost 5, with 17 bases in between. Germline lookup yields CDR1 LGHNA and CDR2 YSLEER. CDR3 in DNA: TGCGCCAGCAGCCAAGGCATTGGACAGTTGGGGACTGAAGCTTTCTTT. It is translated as CASSQGIGQLGTEAFF.

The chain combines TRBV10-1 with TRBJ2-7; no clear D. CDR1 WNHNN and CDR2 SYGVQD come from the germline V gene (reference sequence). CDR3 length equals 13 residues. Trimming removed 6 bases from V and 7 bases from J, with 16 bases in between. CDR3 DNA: TGCGCCAGCAGCGCCGTGGGGTCTGGGGAGCAGTACTTC. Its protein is CASSAVGSGEQYF.

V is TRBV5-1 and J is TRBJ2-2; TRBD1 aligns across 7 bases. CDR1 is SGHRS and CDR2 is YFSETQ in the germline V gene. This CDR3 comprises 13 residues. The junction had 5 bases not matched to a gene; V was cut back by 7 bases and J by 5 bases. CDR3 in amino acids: CASSDRETGELFF. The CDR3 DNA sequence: TGCGCCAGCTCTGACAGGGAGACCGGGGAGCTGTTTTTT.

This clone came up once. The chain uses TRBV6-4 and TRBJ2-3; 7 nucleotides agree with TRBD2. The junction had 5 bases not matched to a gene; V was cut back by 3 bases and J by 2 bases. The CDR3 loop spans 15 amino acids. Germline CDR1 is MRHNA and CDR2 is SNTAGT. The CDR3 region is CASSESSGNTDTQYF. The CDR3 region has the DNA TGTGCCAGCAGTGAATCTAGCGGCAACACAGATACGCAGTATTTT.